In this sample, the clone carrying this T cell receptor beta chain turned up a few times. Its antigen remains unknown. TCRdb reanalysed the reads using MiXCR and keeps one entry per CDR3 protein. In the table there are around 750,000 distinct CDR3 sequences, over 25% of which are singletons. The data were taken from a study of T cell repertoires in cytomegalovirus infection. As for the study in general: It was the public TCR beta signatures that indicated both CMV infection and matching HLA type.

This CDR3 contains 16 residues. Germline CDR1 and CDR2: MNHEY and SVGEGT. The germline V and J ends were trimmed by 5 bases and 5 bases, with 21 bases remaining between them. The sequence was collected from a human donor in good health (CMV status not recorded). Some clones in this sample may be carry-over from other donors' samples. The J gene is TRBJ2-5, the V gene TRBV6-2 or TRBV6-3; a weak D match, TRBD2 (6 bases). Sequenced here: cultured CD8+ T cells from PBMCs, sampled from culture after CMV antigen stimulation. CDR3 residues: CASSPLELAAGETQYF. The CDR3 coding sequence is TGTGCCAGCAGTCCCCTTGAGTTAGCGGCGGGGGAGACCCAGTACTTC.